One and the same sample provided the 21 T cell receptor beta chains below, sequenced in a study of a mutant IDH1 vaccine in newly diagnosed glioma (dated by TCRdb to 2020 to 2022). These receptors are not linked to any known antigen. Library generation was performed with the immunoSEQ multiplex PCR assay. The clones in this table, taken by TCRdb from immuneACCESS, are in-frame only. Not every clone is retained; where verified, under half of the shortfall comes from an unresolved V gene, and the cause of the rest is unknown. The sample yields approximately 44,000 clones; about 82% were counted once. 10% to 15% of the sample is held by the ten biggest clonotypes. This sample's time point label indicates: week 35, safety follow-up. Every vaccine dose consisted of 300 ug of a 20-mer mutant IDH1 peptide in Montanide, administered subcutaneously together with topical imiquimod. Sequenced material: PBMCs, taken from a glioma patient whose treatment included an IDH1 peptide vaccine. The source is a man aged 40-50 years with glioma.

The CDR3 sequence is CASSPGTGGQPQHF. The CDR3 nucleotides read TGTGCCAGTAGCCCCGGGACAGGGGGTCAGCCCCAGCATTTT. The J gene is TRBJ1-5, the V gene TRBV19, with 11 nucleotides matching TRBD1. This CDR3 spans 14 amino acids. V shed 6 bases, J shed 6 bases, and the junction held 4 bases outside the gene matches. The germline V gene has CDR1 LNHDA and CDR2 SQIVND (reference sequence).

Within the sample, this clone is medium-sized. The V call is TRBV7-6, the J call TRBJ1-1; a possible D gene is TRBD1 (6 bases). Deletions cut 5 bases from V and 4 bases from J, with 14 bases between. This CDR3 has 14 amino acids. CDR1 and CDR2 (germline): SGHVS, FNYEAQ. In DNA form, the CDR3 reads TGTGCCAGCAGCCCGAGAGGGGGAGGCACTGAAGCTTTCTTT. It encodes CASSPRGGGTEAFF.

The chain links TRBV10-3 to TRBJ2-3; TRBD1 is a possible D gene (6 bases). There are 14 residues in the CDR3. The germline V gene encodes CDR1 ENHRY and CDR2 SYGVKD. Trimming removed 4 bases at V and 4 bases at J, with 12 bases between. The CDR3: CAISGDRYADTQYF. The CDR3 DNA reads TGTGCCATCAGTGGAGACAGGTATGCAGATACGCAGTATTTT.

The chain links TRBV4-1 to TRBJ1-1; D gene unclear. Deletions cut 0 bases from V and 5 bases from J, with 19 bases between. The CDR3 extends over 17 amino acids. Per the germline V gene, CDR1 is MGHRA and CDR2 is YSYEKL. The CDR3 protein is CASSQDWRADFGTEAFF. The DNA for the CDR3 is TGCGCCAGCAGCCAAGACTGGAGGGCAGACTTTGGGACTGAAGCTTTCTTT.

The chain is built from TRBV19 and TRBJ2-1, with a tentative D call TRBD1 (5 bases). CDR3 size: 16 residues. V gave up 1 base and J gave up 3 bases, with 13 bases separating them. Germline V CDR1 and CDR2: LNHDA, SQIVND (reference sequence). This CDR3 reads CASSIAVRGHYNEQFF. In DNA form, the CDR3 reads TGTGCCAGTAGTATAGCAGTAAGGGGTCACTACAATGAGCAGTTCTTC.

The chain joins TRBV5-1 to TRBJ2-1; no clear D. V was pared by 0 bases and J by 3 bases, with 10 bases between. Germline loops: CDR1 SGHRS, CDR2 YFSETQ. The CDR3 runs to 15 residues. DNA for the CDR3: TGCGCCAGCAGCTTGGTTTTCGCGGTCTACAATGAGCAGTTCTTC. Protein sequence: CASSLVFAVYNEQFF.

The chain joins TRBV6-1 to TRBJ2-1, with TRBD2 identical over 10 bases. This CDR3 has 15 residues. CDR1 MNHNS and CDR2 SASEGT come from the germline V gene. Unmatched junction bases numbered 10, after V lost 6 bases and J lost 8 bases. The CDR3 loop reads CASSSLAGALDEQFF. CDR3 coding DNA: TGTGCCAGCAGCTCTCTAGCGGGAGCGCTCGATGAGCAGTTCTTC.

The chain is built from TRBV5-1 and TRBJ1-2; D is ambiguous. Deletions cut 4 bases from V and 5 bases from J, with 15 bases between. The length of the CDR3 is 14 residues. CDR1 SGHRS and CDR2 YFSETQ come from the germline V gene. The CDR3: CASSPVQVMYGYTF. In nucleotides, the CDR3 is TGCGCCAGCAGCCCGGTCCAGGTCATGTATGGCTACACCTTC. The complete variable domain, with remaining parts taken from reference TRBV5-1 and TRBJ1-2, reads KAGVTQTPRYLIKTRGQQVTLSCSPISGHRSVSWYQQTPGQGLQFLFEYFSETQRNKGNFPGRFSGRQFSNSRSEMNVSTLELGDSALYLCASSPVQVMYGYTFGSGTRLTVV.

The chain joins TRBV13 to TRBJ1-6; 8 nucleotides agree with TRBD1. J gave up 9 bases and V 1 base, and 8 bases lay outside the gene matches. Per the germline V gene, CDR1 is PRHDT and CDR2 is FYEKMQ (reference sequence). The CDR3 runs 16 residues. Here the CDR3 reads CASSLALQGAGSPLHF. The CDR3 DNA is TGTGCCAGCAGCTTAGCCTTGCAGGGGGCAGGTTCACCCCTCCACTTT.

The rearrangement joins TRBV7-7 to TRBJ2-7; 7 bases align to TRBD1. This CDR3 is 15 amino acids long. Germline values: CDR1 SSHAT, CDR2 FNYEAQ (reference sequence). Trimming took 5 bases from V and 3 from J; bases not matched to a gene: 10. CDR3: CASSAGRGQLYEQYF. As DNA, the CDR3 is TGTGCCAGCAGCGCTGGCCGGGGACAGCTCTACGAGCAGTACTTC.

This clone was counted between two and nine times. V and J are TRBV5-4 and TRBJ1-1; TRBD1 aligns across 8 bases. The length of the CDR3 is 16 residues. V trimming: 3 bases; J trimming: 1 base; junction bases outside the gene matches: 8. The germline V gene encodes CDR1 SGHNT and CDR2 YYREEE (reference sequence). The CDR3 DNA reads TGTGCCAGCAGCTCCCCAACCGGGACAGGGAACACTGAAGCTTTCTTT. Translation gives CASSSPTGTGNTEAFF.

The V gene is TRBV28, the J gene TRBJ1-2, with 10 nucleotides matching TRBD1. Per germline, CDR1 MDHEN and CDR2 SYDVKM. V lost 4 bases and J lost 3; bases outside the gene matches: 5. The CDR3 contains 15 residues. The CDR3 DNA reads TGTGCCAGCAGTTCCTATGGGACAGGGGACTATGGCTACACCTTC. As protein: CASSSYGTGDYGYTF.

CDR3 in amino acids: CASRRGQVTGELFF. DNA for the CDR3: TGTGCCAGCCGTAGAGGACAGGTCACCGGGGAGCTGTTTTTT. This chain joins TRBV9 and TRBJ2-2; 7 nucleotides agree with TRBD1. The CDR3 has 14 amino acids. Germline V gives CDR1 SGDLS, CDR2 YYNGEE. V shed 7 bases, J shed 4 bases, and the junction held 7 bases outside the gene matches.

The rearrangement joins TRBV5-4 to TRBJ2-5, with 9 bases fitting TRBD1. V lost 1 base and J lost 1; bases outside the gene matches: 8. Germline lookup yields CDR1 SGHNT and CDR2 YYREEE (reference sequence). CDR3 length: 17 amino acids. This CDR3 reads CASSLTGQGRVQETQYF. CDR3 in DNA: TGTGCCAGCAGCTTGACGGGACAGGGTAGGGTCCAAGAGACCCAGTACTTC.

This chain links TRBV13 with TRBJ2-6; the D is unclear. The CDR3 is made up of 17 amino acids. V was trimmed by 0 bases and J by 0 bases, leaving 9 bases between them. Germline CDR1 is PRHDT and CDR2 is FYEKMQ (reference sequence). In DNA form, the CDR3 reads TGTGCCAGCAGCTTAGGCCTCTCGCCCTCTGGGGCCAACGTCCTGACTTTC. Residues: CASSLGLSPSGANVLTF. The variable domain in full, with the rest retrieved from reference TRBV13 and TRBJ2-6, is AAGVIQSPRHLIKEKRETATLKCYPIPRHDTVYWYQQGPGQDPQFLISFYEKMQSDKGSIPDRFSAQQFSDYHSELNMSSLELGDSALYFCASSLGLSPSGANVLTFGAGSRLTVL.

The chain uses TRBV2 and TRBJ1-1, with no clear D. In germline, CDR1 is SNHLY, CDR2 FYNNEI. The CDR3 length is 12 residues. With 6 bases removed from V and 4 bases from J, the gap between germline ends came to 9 bases. CDR3 DNA sequence: TGTGCCAGCAGCATCCGGGGCACTGAAGCTTTCTTT. It yields the protein CASSIRGTEAFF.

The CDR3 loop reads CASSQGLGVSGANVLTF. DNA for the CDR3: TGCGCCAGCAGCCAAGGCCTTGGGGTGTCTGGGGCCAACGTCCTGACTTTC. This chain joins TRBV4-1 and TRBJ2-6; D is ambiguous. The CDR3 spans 17 residues. Trimming cost V 1 base and J 1 base, with 11 bases left between them. CDR1 MGHRA and CDR2 YSYEKL come from the germline V gene.

As concerns this clone: Without the conserved terminal phenylalanine or tryptophan, this CDR3 likely stems from a read error. The rearrangement uses TRBV5-4 and TRBJ1-2, with no clear D. CDR3 length equals 13 residues. V lost 3 bases and J lost 4, with 10 bases in between. Germline CDR1 reads SGHNT; CDR2 reads YYREEE (reference sequence). This chain's CDR3 is CASSSDPPYGYTL. CDR3 sequence (DNA): TGTGCCAGCAGCTCCGACCCACCCTATGGCTACACCCTC.

The chain has TRBV7-2 and TRBJ2-3; D gene uncertain. The germline gives CDR1 SGHTA, CDR2 FQGNSA. The CDR3 sequence is 14 residues long. Trimming left V 6 bases short and J 6 bases short, with 16 bases between. CDR3 bases: TGTGCCAGCAGTCAAGGTACCAGCCGGGATACGCAGTATTTT. Translation gives CASSQGTSRDTQYF.

The rearrangement joins TRBV30 to TRBJ1-2; 9 nucleotides line up with TRBD1. Per germline, CDR1 GTSNPN and CDR2 SVGIG (reference sequence). CDR3 length: 14 residues. The J segment lost 4 bases and the V segment lost 4 bases, leaving 7 bases of the junction unmatched. This chain's CDR3 is CAWNLGQGFYGYTF. DNA of the CDR3: TGTGCCTGGAATCTGGGACAGGGATTCTATGGCTACACCTTC. Complete variable domain (other parts from reference TRBV30 and TRBJ1-2): SQTIHQWPATLVQPVGSPLSLECTVEGTSNPNLYWYRQAAGRGLQLLFYSVGIGQISSEVPQNLSASRPQDRQFILSSKKLLLSDSGFYLCAWNLGQGFYGYTFGSGTRLTVV.

This clone ranks as medium-sized. The chain uses TRBV5-6 and TRBJ2-7; TRBD2 matches 11 bases. The trim removed 0 bases at V and 2 bases at J, leaving 4 bases unmatched. Germline V lookup: CDR1 SGHDT, CDR2 YYEEEE. The CDR3 has 16 residues. DNA for the CDR3: TGTGCCAGCAGCTTGGCCTTGGGACTAGCGGCCTACGAGCAGTACGTC. Translation: CASSLALGLAAYEQYV.